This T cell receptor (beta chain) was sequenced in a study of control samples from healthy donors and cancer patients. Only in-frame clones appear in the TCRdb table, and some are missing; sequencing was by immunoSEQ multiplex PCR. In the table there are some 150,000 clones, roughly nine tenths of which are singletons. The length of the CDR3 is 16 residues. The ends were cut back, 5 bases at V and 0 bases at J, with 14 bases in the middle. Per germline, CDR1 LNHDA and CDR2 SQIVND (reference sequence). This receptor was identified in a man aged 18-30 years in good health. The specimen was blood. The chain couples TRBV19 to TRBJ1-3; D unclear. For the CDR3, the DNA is TGTGCCAGTAGTCCTAGACTGGGGTACTCTGGAAACACCATATATTTT. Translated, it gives CASSPRLGYSGNTIYF.